The rows below give T cell receptor beta chains drawn from one sample of a study of OX40 agonist ivuxolimab in advanced cancers. Here immunoSEQ multiplex PCR was the method, and the copy in TCRdb shows in-frame clones only, minus some. The table lists 65,000 to 70,000 clones, about 84% of them singletons. The source material was CD4+ or CD8+ T cells sorted from blood, sampled in a trial of the OX40 agonist ivuxolimab. The receptors were gathered from an adult with an advanced solid tumor such as melanoma, head and neck, liver or kidney cancer. The CDR3 runs from the conserved cysteine through the conserved F or W. D genes are given only for firm matches. The listing skips clone size in some rows; elsewhere it reads once, few, many or a size class.

V	size	J	D	DNA	CDR3
TRBV15	NA	TRBJ2-7	TRBD1	TGTGCCACCAGCAGAGTTGGACAGGGGGCGCTTAACGAGCAGTACTTC	CATSRVGQGALNEQYF
TRBV28	few	TRBJ1-2	NA	TGTGCCAGCAGTCCTCCAGTACTTGGCTACACCTTC	CASSPPVLGYTF
TRBV5-1	NA	TRBJ2-3	TRBD2	TGCGCCAGCAGCTTAGCGACTAGCGGATCCCTAGGCGGAGATACGCAGTATTTT	CASSLATSGSLGGDTQYF
TRBV28	NA	TRBJ2-5	TRBD1	TGTGCCAGCAGTTTCCGGGACAGCTCAGAGACCCAGTACTTC	CASSFRDSSETQYF
TRBV5-6	NA	TRBJ2-1	TRBD1	TGTGCCAGCAGCTTGGACAGGGGGACTTCTTACTACAATGAGCAGTTCTTC	CASSLDRGTSYYNEQFF
TRBV4-1	once	TRBJ2-5	TRBD1	TGCGCCAGCAGCCCACGACAGGGTTCGTGGGAGACCCAGTACTTC	CASSPRQGSWETQYF
TRBV7-3	NA	TRBJ1-2	NA	TGTGCCAGCAGCCTTCAAAACTATGGCTACACCTTC	CASSLQNYGYTF
TRBV5-1	NA	TRBJ2-3	TRBD2	TGCGCCAGCAGCTTGGGGCCAGCGGGAGGATCAGATACGCAGTATTTT	CASSLGPAGGSDTQYF
TRBV6-5	NA	TRBJ1-2	NA	TGTGCCAGCAGAAAGGCAGGGGTTGGCTATGGCTACACCTTC	CASRKAGVGYGYTF
TRBV7-8	NA	TRBJ2-7	NA	TGTGCCAGCAGCTACGAACAGGGGAGGGCCTACGAGCAGTACTTC	CASSYEQGRAYEQYF
TRBV2	NA	TRBJ1-4	TRBD1	TGTGCCAGCAGTGAGGACAGGGGGGATGAAAAACTGTTTTTT	CASSEDRGDEKLFF
TRBV7-2	NA	TRBJ2-3	NA	TGTGCCAGCAGCTTAGCCGGGTCTAGCGCGGGAGATACGCAGTATTTT	CASSLAGSSAGDTQYF
TRBV7-8	NA	TRBJ2-2	NA	TGTGCCAGCAGCTCAACAGGCACCGGGGAGCTGTTTTTT	CASSSTGTGELFF
TRBV6-5	NA	TRBJ1-5	TRBD1	TGTGCCAGCAGTTCGGACAGGGGCAATCAGCCCCAGCATTTT	CASSSDRGNQPQHF
TRBV28	few	TRBJ2-7	TRBD1	TGTGCCAGCAGTCCACGGACAGGGCCGGGCGAGCAGTACTTC	CASSPRTGPGEQYF
TRBV10-3	few	TRBJ2-2	TRBD2	TGTGCCATCAGTGATATTGTGGGGACTAGCGGGGGGAACACCGGGGAGCTGTTTTTT	CAISDIVGTSGGNTGELFF
TRBV5-1	NA	TRBJ2-1	TRBD2	TGCGCCACCCATTCCGGATCGGGGGGAGGCAATGAGCAGTTCTTC	CATHSGSGGGNEQFF
TRBV5-6	NA	TRBJ1-5	NA	TGTGCCAGCAGCTGGGCGGATCAGCCCCAGCATTTT	CASSWADQPQHF
TRBV11-1	NA	TRBJ2-2	TRBD1	TGTGCCAGCAGCGACTCCGGGACAGGGGGCACCGGGGAGCTGTTTTTT	CASSDSGTGGTGELFF
TRBV9	NA	TRBJ2-5	NA	TGTGCCAGCAGCGTAGATTTGCAAGAGACCCAGTACTTC	CASSVDLQETQYF
TRBV19	NA	TRBJ1-4	TRBD1	TGTGCCAGTAGCCTCCGTGACAGGGCAGGGGCAACTAATGAAAAACTGTTTTTT	CASSLRDRAGATNEKLFF
TRBV5-1	NA	TRBJ2-2	NA	TGCGCCAGCAGCTTGGAGGTCTTGGGCGGGGAGCTGTTTTTT	CASSLEVLGGELFF
TRBV6-1	NA	TRBJ2-2	TRBD2	TGTGCCAGCGGGGAAGCGGGGCTGAACACCGGGGAGCTGTTTTTT	CASGEAGLNTGELFF
TRBV7-2	NA	TRBJ2-7	NA	TGTGCCAGCAGCTTATCATCTGGGAACTCCTACGAGCAGTACTTC	CASSLSSGNSYEQYF
TRBV5-6	NA	TRBJ2-2	NA	TGTGCCAGCAGCCCCCCAATGTCGACAGGCGGGGAGCTGTTTTTT	CASSPPMSTGGELFF
TRBV2	NA	TRBJ2-2	NA	TGTGCCAGCAGTGAACGTATGGGGGAGCTGTTTTTT	CASSERMGELFF
TRBV5-1	NA	TRBJ2-2	NA	NA	CASSLEPPASSSGTGELFF
TRBV2	NA	TRBJ1-5	TRBD1	TGTGCCAGCAGGGGTGCGACAGGGGGAGAAGCCCAGCATTTT	CASRGATGGEAQHF
TRBV4-3	NA	TRBJ1-2	TRBD1	TGCGCCAGCAGCCTCATTCCTCAGGGGGACTGGGGTGGCTACACCTTC	CASSLIPQGDWGGYTF
TRBV9	NA	TRBJ2-2	NA	TGTGCCAGCAGCCCTCAGGGACACTACTCGGCCGGGGAGCTGTTTTTT	CASSPQGHYSAGELFF
TRBV6-1	NA	TRBJ1-1	NA	TGTGCCAGCAGTGAACTGCGCGACAGGTCCACTGAAGCTTTCTTT	CASSELRDRSTEAFF
TRBV6-1	few	TRBJ1-6	TRBD1	TGTGCCAGCAGTACAGGGGGCGTCGCGTCACCCCTCCACTTT	CASSTGGVASPLHF
TRBV2	NA	TRBJ2-3	NA	TGTGCCAGCAGCAGGACTACGCAGTATTTT	CASSRTTQYF
TRBV10-3	NA	TRBJ1-1	NA	TGTGCCATCAGTGAGTCTAGGGGGGGGGACACTGAAGCTTTCTTT	CAISESRGGDTEAFF
TRBV18	NA	TRBJ1-5	TRBD1	TGTGCCAGCTCATCGACAGGGGGGTACAATCAGCCCCAGCATTTT	CASSSTGGYNQPQHF
TRBV28	NA	TRBJ1-5	NA	TGTGCCAGCAGTGACCGGGGGGATCAGCCCCAGCATTTT	CASSDRGDQPQHF
TRBV7-2	NA	TRBJ2-3	TRBD1	TGTGCCAGCAGGCCACCGGGACAGCACACAGATACGCAGTATTTT	CASRPPGQHTDTQYF
TRBV29-1	NA	TRBJ1-1	NA	TGCAGCGTTGAAGGCGGGGATAGTAATGAAGCTTTCTTT	CSVEGGDSNEAFF
TRBV30	NA	TRBJ1-4	NA	TGTGCCTGGAGCGCGAGAAATGAAAAACTGTTTTTT	CAWSARNEKLFF
TRBV14	NA	TRBJ1-1	NA	TGTGCCAGCAGCCAAGGGTGGACGGGTAAGACGGCTTTCTTT	CASSQGWTGKTAFF
TRBV2	NA	TRBJ2-1	NA	TGTGCCAGCAGCCTAGACAAGGCTTGGAATGAGCAGTTCTTC	CASSLDKAWNEQFF
TRBV2	once	TRBJ2-3	TRBD1	TGTGCCAGCAATTCTGGACAGGGGACAGATACGCAGTATTTT	CASNSGQGTDTQYF
TRBV15	few	TRBJ2-2	TRBD1	TGTGCCACCAGCTCTCTAAAATGGGGGACAGAAGGAACAACCGGGGAGCTGTTTTTT	CATSSLKWGTEGTTGELFF
TRBV5-1	NA	TRBJ2-3	NA	TGCGCCAGCAGCTTGTGGAGGACAGATACGCAGTATTTT	CASSLWRTDTQYF
TRBV28	NA	TRBJ1-6	NA	TGTGCCAGCAGCCCCGGATCCTATAATTCACCCCTCCACTTT	CASSPGSYNSPLHF
TRBV7-2	NA	TRBJ1-1	NA	TGTGCCAGCAGCTCCGTAACGAACACTGAAGCTTTCTTT	CASSSVTNTEAFF
TRBV29-1	NA	TRBJ1-1	NA	TGCAGCGTTGAGCGGGGTGAAGCTTTCTTT	CSVERGEAFF
TRBV28	NA	TRBJ2-3	NA	TGTGCCAGCAATCTGGGACGAGGGAGCACAGATACGCAGTATTTT	CASNLGRGSTDTQYF
TRBV6-1	NA	TRBJ1-1	TRBD1	TGTGCCAGCAGGACAGGGGGCGCGTGGAACACTGAAGCTTTCTTT	CASRTGGAWNTEAFF
TRBV25-1	NA	TRBJ1-1	TRBD1	TGTGCCAGCAGTGAACCTGGACAGGGGAACACTGGAGCTTTCTTT	CASSEPGQGNTGAFF
TRBV28	once	TRBJ1-4	NA	TGTGCCAGCAGTAACAGGGTTTTAATTTATGAAAAACTGTTTTTT	CASSNRVLIYEKLFF
TRBV28	NA	TRBJ2-1	NA	TGCGCCAGCAGTTTACTACGGAATGAGCAGTTCTTC	CASSLLRNEQFF
TRBV9	NA	TRBJ1-4	NA	TGTGCCAGCAGAGACAGTAACAGTGGAGAAAAACTGTTTTTT	CASRDSNSGEKLFF
TRBV4-2	NA	TRBJ1-1	NA	TGTGCCAGCAGCCCATATACCACAGGGAACACTGAAGCTTTCTTT	CASSPYTTGNTEAFF
TRBV5-1	few	TRBJ1-2	NA	TGCGCCAGCAGCCCGGGGAACTATGGCTACACCTTC	CASSPGNYGYTF
TRBV2	once	TRBJ2-2	NA	TGTGCCAGCAGTGTCATTTGGGGAGGCACCGGGGAGCTGTTTTTT	CASSVIWGGTGELFF
TRBV28	NA	TRBJ1-5	NA	TGTGCCAGCAGCCTACCGGGTAAGGGCGGATATAGCAATCAGCCCCAGCATTTT	CASSLPGKGGYSNQPQHF
TRBV5-6	NA	TRBJ2-1	NA	TGTGCCAGCAGCTTAACCGGGACGGCTTACAATGAGCAGTTCTTC	CASSLTGTAYNEQFF